This T cell receptor beta chain is drawn from a study of T cell repertoires in cytomegalovirus infection. Regarding the study as a whole: People with CMV and the relevant HLA were identified by cumulative public TCR beta family frequency.

The CDR3 covers 15 residues. With V trimmed by 3 bases and J by 2 bases, 3 bases remained unmatched. Germline lookup yields CDR1 SGHDN and CDR2 FVKESK. Of note for this clonotype: The target antigen is unknown.

TCRdb re-called the reads with MiXCR, one entry per CDR3 protein. The table includes 290,000 or so distinct CDR3 sequences, around 25% detected once. Sequenced input: PBMCs. The TCR originated in a human donor in good health (CMV status not recorded). Some clones in this sample may be carry-over from other donors' samples. This chain links TRBV14 with TRBJ2-7; 11 positions match TRBD2. CDR3 protein: CASSHGLAGPYEQYF. The CDR3 nucleotides are TGTGCCAGCAGCCACGGACTAGCGGGCCCCTACGAGCAGTACTTC.